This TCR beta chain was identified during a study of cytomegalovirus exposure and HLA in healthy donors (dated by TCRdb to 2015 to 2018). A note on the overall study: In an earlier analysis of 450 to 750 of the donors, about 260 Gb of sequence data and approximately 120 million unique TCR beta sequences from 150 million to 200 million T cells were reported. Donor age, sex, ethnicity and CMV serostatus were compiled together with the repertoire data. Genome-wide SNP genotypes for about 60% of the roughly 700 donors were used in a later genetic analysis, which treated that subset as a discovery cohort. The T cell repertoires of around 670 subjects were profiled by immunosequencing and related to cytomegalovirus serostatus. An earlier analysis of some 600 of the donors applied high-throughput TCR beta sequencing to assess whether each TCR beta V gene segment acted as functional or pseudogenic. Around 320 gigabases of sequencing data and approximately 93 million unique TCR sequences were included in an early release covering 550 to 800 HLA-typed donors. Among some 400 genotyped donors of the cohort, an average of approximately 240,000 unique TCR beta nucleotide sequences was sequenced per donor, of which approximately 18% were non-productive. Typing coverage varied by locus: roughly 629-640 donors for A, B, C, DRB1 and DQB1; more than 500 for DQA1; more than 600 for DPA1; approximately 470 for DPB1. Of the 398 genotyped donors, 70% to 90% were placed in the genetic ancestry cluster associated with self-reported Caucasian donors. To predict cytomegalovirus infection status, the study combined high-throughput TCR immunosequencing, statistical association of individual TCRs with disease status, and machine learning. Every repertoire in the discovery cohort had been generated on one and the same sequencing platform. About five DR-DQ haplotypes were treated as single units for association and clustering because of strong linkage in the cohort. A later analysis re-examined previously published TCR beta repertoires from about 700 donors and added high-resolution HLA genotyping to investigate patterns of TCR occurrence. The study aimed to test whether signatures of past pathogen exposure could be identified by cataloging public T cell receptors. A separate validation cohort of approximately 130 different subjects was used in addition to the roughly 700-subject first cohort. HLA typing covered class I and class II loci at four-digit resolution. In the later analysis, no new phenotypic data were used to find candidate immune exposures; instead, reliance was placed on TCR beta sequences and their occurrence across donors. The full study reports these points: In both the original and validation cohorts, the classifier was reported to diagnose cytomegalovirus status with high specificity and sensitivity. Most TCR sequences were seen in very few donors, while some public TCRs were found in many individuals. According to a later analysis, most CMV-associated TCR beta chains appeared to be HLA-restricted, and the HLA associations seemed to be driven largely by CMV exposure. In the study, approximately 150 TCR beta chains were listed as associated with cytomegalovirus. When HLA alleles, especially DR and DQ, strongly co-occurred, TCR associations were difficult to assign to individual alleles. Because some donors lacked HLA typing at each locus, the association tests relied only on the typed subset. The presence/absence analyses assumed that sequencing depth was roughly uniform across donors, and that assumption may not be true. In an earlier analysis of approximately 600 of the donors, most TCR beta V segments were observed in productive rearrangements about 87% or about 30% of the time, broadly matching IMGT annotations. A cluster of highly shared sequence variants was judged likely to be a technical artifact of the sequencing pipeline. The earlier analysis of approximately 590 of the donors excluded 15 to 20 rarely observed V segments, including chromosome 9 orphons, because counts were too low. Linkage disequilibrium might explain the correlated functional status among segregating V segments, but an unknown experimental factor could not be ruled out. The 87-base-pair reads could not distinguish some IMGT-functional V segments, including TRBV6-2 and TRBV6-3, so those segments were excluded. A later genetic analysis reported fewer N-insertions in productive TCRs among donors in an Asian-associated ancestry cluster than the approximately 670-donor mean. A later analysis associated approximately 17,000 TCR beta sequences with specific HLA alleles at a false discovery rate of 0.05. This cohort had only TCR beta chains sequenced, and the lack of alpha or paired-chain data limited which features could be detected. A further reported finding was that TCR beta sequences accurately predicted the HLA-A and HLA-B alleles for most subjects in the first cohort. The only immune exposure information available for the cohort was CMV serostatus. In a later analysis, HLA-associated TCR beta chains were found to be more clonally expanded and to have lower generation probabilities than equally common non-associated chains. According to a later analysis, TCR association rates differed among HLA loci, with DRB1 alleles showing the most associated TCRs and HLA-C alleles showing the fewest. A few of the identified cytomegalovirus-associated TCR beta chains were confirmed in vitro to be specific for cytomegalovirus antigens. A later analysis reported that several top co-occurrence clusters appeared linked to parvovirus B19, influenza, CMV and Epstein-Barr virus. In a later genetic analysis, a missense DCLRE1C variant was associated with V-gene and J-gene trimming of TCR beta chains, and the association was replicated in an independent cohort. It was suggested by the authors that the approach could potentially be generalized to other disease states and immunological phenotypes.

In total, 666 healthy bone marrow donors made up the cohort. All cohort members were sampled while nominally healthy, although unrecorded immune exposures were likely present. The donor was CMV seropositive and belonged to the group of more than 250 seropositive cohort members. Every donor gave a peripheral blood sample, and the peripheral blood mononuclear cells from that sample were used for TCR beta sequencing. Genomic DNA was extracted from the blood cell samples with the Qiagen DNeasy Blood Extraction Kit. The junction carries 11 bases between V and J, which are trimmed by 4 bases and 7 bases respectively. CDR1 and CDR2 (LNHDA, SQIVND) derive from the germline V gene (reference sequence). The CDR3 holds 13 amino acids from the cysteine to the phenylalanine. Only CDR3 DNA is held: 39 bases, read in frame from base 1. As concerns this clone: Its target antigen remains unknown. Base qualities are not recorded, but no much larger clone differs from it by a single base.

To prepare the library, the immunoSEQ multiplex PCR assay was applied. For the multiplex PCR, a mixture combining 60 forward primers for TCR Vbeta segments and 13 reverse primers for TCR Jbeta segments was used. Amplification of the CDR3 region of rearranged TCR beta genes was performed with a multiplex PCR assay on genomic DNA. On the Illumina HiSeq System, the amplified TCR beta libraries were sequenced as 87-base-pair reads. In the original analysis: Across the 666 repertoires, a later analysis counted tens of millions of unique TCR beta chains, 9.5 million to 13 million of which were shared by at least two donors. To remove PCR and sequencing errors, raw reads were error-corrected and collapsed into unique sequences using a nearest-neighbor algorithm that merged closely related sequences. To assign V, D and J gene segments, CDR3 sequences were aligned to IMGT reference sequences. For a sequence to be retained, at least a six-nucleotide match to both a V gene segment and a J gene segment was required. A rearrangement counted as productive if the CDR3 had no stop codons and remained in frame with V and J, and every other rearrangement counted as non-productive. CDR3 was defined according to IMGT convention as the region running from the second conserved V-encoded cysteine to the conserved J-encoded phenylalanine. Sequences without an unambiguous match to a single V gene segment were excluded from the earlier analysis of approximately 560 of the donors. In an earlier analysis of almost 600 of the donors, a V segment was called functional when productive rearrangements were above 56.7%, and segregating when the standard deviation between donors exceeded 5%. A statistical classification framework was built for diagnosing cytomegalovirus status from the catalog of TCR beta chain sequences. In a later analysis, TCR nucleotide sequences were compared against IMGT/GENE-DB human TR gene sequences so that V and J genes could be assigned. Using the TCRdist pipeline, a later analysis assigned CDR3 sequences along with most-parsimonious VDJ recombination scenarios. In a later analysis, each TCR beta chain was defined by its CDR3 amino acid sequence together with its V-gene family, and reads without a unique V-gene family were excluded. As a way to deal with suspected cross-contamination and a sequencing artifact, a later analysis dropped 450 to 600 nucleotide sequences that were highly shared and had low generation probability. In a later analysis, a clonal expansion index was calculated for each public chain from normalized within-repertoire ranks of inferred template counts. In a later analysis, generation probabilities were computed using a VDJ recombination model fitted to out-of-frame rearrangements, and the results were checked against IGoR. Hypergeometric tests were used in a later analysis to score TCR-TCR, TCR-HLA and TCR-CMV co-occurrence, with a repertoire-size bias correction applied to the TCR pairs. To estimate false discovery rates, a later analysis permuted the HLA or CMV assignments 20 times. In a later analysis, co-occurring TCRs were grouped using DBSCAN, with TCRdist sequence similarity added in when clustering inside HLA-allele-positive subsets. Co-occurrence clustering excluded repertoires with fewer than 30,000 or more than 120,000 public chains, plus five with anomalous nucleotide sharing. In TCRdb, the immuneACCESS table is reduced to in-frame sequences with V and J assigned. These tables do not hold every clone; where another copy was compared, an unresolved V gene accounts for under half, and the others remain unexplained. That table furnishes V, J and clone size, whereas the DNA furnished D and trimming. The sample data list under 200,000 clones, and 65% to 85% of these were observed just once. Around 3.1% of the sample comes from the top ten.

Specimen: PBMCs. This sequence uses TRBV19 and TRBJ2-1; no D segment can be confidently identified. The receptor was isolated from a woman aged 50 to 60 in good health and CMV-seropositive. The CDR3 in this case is CASSTQYRNEQFF. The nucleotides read TGTGCCAGTAGTACGCAATACAGAAATGAGCAGTTCTTC.